This TCR beta chain originates from a study of blood T cell repertoires in COVID-19. Study context: Samples representing acute and convalescent COVID-19 were sourced from the United States, Italy and Spain. PBMCs, B-cell-depleted T cells, or T cells provided the cDNA or gDNA that made up the material.

There are 13 residues in the CDR3. The V segment lost 5 bases and the J segment 6 bases; nucleotides outside the gene matches: 7. CDR1 is LNHNV and CDR2 is YYDKDF in the germline V gene (reference sequence). Original analysis: Reference gene primer amplification in the assay estimated nucleated cell counts. Sequenced by immunoSEQ multiplex PCR; TCRdb stores in-frame clones only, minus some. That table furnishes V, J and clone size, whereas the DNA furnished D and trimming. Of about 70,000 clones in the sample, 88% are singletons; the top ten hold more than 1.1%. The origin of this receptor is a human donor in a cohort sampled during active COVID-19. The specimen was peripheral blood. The chain couples TRBV15 to TRBJ2-7, with 7 positions matching TRBD1. The CDR3 DNA reads as TGTGCCACCAGCTTGAGGCAGGGGGTCGAGCAGTACTTC. It specifies CATSLRQGVEQYF.